This T cell receptor beta chain was sequenced during a study of blood T cell repertoires in COVID-19. Study overall: COVID-19 samples, acute and convalescent, were from the United States, Italy and Spain. In each case, the material was cDNA or gDNA derived from T cells, B-cell-depleted T cells, or PBMCs.

This CDR3 has 15 residues. From germline, CDR1 is LNHNV and CDR2 YYDKDF (reference sequence). V was pared by 5 bases and J by 1 base, with 14 bases between. The cohort comprised adults aged about 18 to 100 years residing in 20 to 30 US areas. Participant-given clinical history determined each cohort assignment. Generated by immunoSEQ multiplex PCR, the TCRdb table keeps only in-frame clones and is missing some. The data hold roughly 400,000 clones, with around 90% observed a single time. This clone is a singleton in its sample. The sequence came from a woman aged 40 to 50 with acute COVID-19. Input material: PBMCs or T cells enriched from blood (not recorded which). V gene TRBV15 combines with J gene TRBJ1-1; D uncertain. The CDR3 is CATSDRVMSNTEAFF. The CDR3 bases are TGTGCCACCAGCGATCGGGTCATGTCGAACACTGAAGCTTTCTTT.